A single sample is the source of the 30 T cell receptor beta chains below, sequenced in a study of blood T cell repertoires in COVID-19. The table came from immunoSEQ multiplex PCR; TCRdb's copy has only in-frame clones and leaves some out. In the table there are 250,000 to 350,000 clones, about nine tenths of which are singletons. Sequencing used PBMCs or T cells enriched from blood (not recorded which). The source is a man in his 60s who had recovered from COVID-19.

The V and J genes are TRBV7-2 and TRBJ1-3; TRBD1 might be the D (6 bases). The CDR3 consists of 15 residues. Germline CDR1 and CDR2: SGHTA and FQGNSA. The ends were cut back, 5 bases at V and 0 bases at J, with 11 bases in the middle. The CDR3 sequence: CASSVDRFSGNTIYF. The CDR3 nucleotides are TGTGCCAGCAGCGTTGACAGGTTCTCTGGAAACACCATATATTTT.

This clone appeared a single time. The chain combines TRBV6-6 with TRBJ1-5; D remains ambiguous. Germline V CDR1 and CDR2: MNHNY, SVGAGI (reference sequence). V was trimmed by 8 bases and J by 4 bases, leaving 12 bases between them. The CDR3 length is 13 residues. In nucleotides, the CDR3 is TGTGCCAGCGCGTCCTGGGCAAATCAGCCCCAGCATTTT. Amino acids: CASASWANQPQHF.

The rearrangement joins TRBV7-2 to TRBJ1-4; the match to TRBD1 covers 8 bases. Germline values: CDR1 SGHTA, CDR2 FQGNSA. The CDR3 spans 13 residues. The V and J ends lost 3 bases and 10 bases, in that order; junction bases with no gene match: 4. In nucleotides, the CDR3 is TGTGCCAGCAGCTTCGGACAGGGCGGAAAACTGTTTTTT. Protein sequence: CASSFGQGGKLFF. The full variable domain, rest sourced from reference TRBV7-2 and TRBJ1-4, is GAGVSQSPSNKVTEKGKDVELRCDPISGHTALYWYRQSLGQGLEFLIYFQGNSAPDKSGLPSDRFSAERTGGSVSTLTIQRTQQEDSAVYLCASSFGQGGKLFFGSGTQLSVL.

This clone occurred a few times. The rearrangement links TRBV19 to TRBJ2-7; TRBD2 is a possible D gene (6 bases). V lost 0 bases and J lost 2, with 11 bases in between. The CDR3 runs 15 residues. Per the germline V gene, CDR1 is LNHDA and CDR2 is SQIVND (reference sequence). As DNA, the CDR3 is TGTGCCAGTAGTATAGATGGTGCGGGGACCTACGAGCAGTACTTC. The encoded protein is CASSIDGAGTYEQYF.

V gene TRBV4-2 combines with J gene TRBJ1-5; D uncertain. V gave up 0 bases and J gave up 5 bases, with 11 bases separating them. The V gene's germline CDR1 is LGHNA and CDR2 YNFKEQ. The CDR3 covers 15 residues. The CDR3, as DNA: TGTGCCAGCAGCCAAGATTCGAACACCCATCAGCCCCAGCATTTT. This codes for CASSQDSNTHQPQHF.

The V and J genes are TRBV12-3 or TRBV12-4 and TRBJ1-1; TRBD1 might be the D (5 bases). The V and J ends lost 6 bases and 3 bases respectively, with 11 bases between them. This CDR3 is built from 13 residues. The CDR3 bases are TGTGCCAGCAGCTCAGGGTTGGACACTGAAGCTTTCTTT. Translated: CASSSGLDTEAFF.

J is TRBJ2-3 and V is TRBV4-3, with 8 bases fitting TRBD2. V was clipped by 8 bases and J by 6 bases; unmatched bases: 10. Per germline, CDR1 LGHNA and CDR2 YSLEER. This CDR3 is built from 14 residues. The DNA for the CDR3 is TGCGCCAGCGCCCCGGGGGGGGCCGGGGATACGCAGTATTTT. This sequence encodes CASAPGGAGDTQYF.

The chain recombines TRBV18 with TRBJ2-3; D is uncertain. CDR3 length equals 15 residues. Germline CDR1 and CDR2: KGHSH and LQKENI. The V gene lost 3 bases and the J gene lost 0 bases, with 10 bases spanning the gap. CDR3 sequence reads: CASSPLQSSTDTQYF. CDR3 coding DNA: TGTGCCAGCTCACCGCTCCAGTCTAGCACAGATACGCAGTATTTT.

The sample holds a few counts of this clone. This sequence joins TRBV7-9 and TRBJ2-7; no definite D call. CDR1 and CDR2 from the germline V gene are SEHNR and FQNEAQ (reference sequence). V was trimmed by 4 bases and J by 4 bases, leaving 5 bases between them. The length of the CDR3 is 11 residues. This CDR3 is CASSSTYEQYF. CDR3 DNA sequence: TGTGCCAGCAGCTCCACATACGAGCAGTACTTC.

The chain is built from TRBV27 and TRBJ2-3; TRBD2 agrees at 7 bases. The CDR3 is 12 residues long. V dropped 8 bases and J dropped 5; count of bases not matched to a gene: 4. Germline loops: CDR1 MNHEY, CDR2 SMNVEV (reference sequence). As DNA, the CDR3 is TGTGCCAGCGGGGACTACAGAGATACGCAGTATTTT. Translating it yields CASGDYRDTQYF.

The chain carries TRBV20-1 and TRBJ1-4; D is unclear. CDR3 length equals 11 residues. Trimming stripped 0 bases from V and 7 bases from J, with 3 bases between. Germline lookup yields CDR1 DFQATT and CDR2 SNEGSKA (reference sequence). CDR3 nucleotides: TGCAGTGCTAGAGACGGTGAAAAACTGTTTTTT. Its translation: CSARDGEKLFF.

V gene TRBV4-1 combines with J gene TRBJ2-3; the D gene is possibly TRBD2 (6 bases). The V gene lost 6 bases and the J gene lost 4 bases, with 20 bases spanning the gap. CDR1 and CDR2 from the germline V gene are MGHRA and YSYEKL. There are 16 residues in the CDR3. CDR3 bases: TGCGCCAGCAGACCCGGAGGGCTAGTCTTTCCAGATACGCAGTATTTT. Amino acids: CASRPGGLVFPDTQYF.

This chain links TRBV7-3 with TRBJ2-7; D gene uncertain. V shed 5 bases and J shed 4 bases, with 6 bases lying between them. There are 11 residues in the CDR3. CDR1 is SGHTA, CDR2 FQGTGA, per germline. The CDR3: CASSPGYEQYF. The CDR3 coding sequence is TGTGCCAGCAGCCCCGGTTACGAGCAGTACTTC.

This chain links TRBV5-5 with TRBJ2-7; D possibly corresponds to TRBD1 (5 bases). The CDR3 has 14 amino acids. The germline V gene encodes CDR1 SGHKS and CDR2 YYEKEE (reference sequence). The V gene lost 4 bases and the J gene lost 5 bases, with 16 bases spanning the gap. As DNA, the CDR3 is TGTGCCAGCAGCAATGCGGTAGGGGCGGACGAGCAGTACTTC. Translation gives CASSNAVGADEQYF.

The chain uses TRBV2 and TRBJ2-7; TRBD2 agrees at 12 bases. The CDR3 is 14 amino acids. In germline, CDR1 is SNHLY, CDR2 FYNNEI. V gave up 7 bases and J gave up 4 bases; unmatched junction bases: 5. CDR3: CASKRLAGVYEQYF. Here the CDR3 DNA reads TGTGCCAGCAAAAGACTAGCGGGGGTATACGAGCAGTACTTC.

This clone has only one observation. This chain links TRBV5-4 with TRBJ2-5; D is uncertain. The CDR3 runs 13 residues. Per the germline V gene, CDR1 is SGHNT and CDR2 is YYREEE (reference sequence). The V gene lost 0 bases and the J gene lost 7 bases, with 10 bases spanning the gap. The CDR3 here is CASSLDTRGTQYF. The DNA of the CDR3 is TGTGCCAGCAGCTTGGATACCCGAGGGACCCAGTACTTC.

J is TRBJ1-1 and V is TRBV18; D call uncertain. The CDR3 covers 15 residues. V lost 0 bases, J lost 1 base, and 9 bases lay in between. CDR1 is KGHSH, CDR2 LQKENI, per germline. The CDR3 spells CASSPPIARNTEAFF. The CDR3 DNA reads TGTGCCAGCTCACCACCGATAGCGCGGAACACTGAAGCTTTCTTT.

The J gene is TRBJ2-3, the V gene TRBV27; D might be TRBD2 (7 bases). This CDR3 contains 15 residues. V was pared by 6 bases and J by 1 base, with 14 bases between. From germline, CDR1 is MNHEY and CDR2 SMNVEV (reference sequence). CDR3 loop: CASRRGPRGTDTQYF. As DNA, the CDR3 is TGTGCCAGCAGGCGGGGGCCGCGGGGCACAGATACGCAGTATTTT.

The genes are TRBV5-1 and TRBJ2-3, with no clear D. Trimming stripped 3 bases from V and 3 bases from J, with 11 bases between. CDR1 and CDR2 from the germline V gene are SGHRS and YFSETQ. This CDR3 is built from 14 residues. CDR3 bases: TGCGCCAGCAGCTCGGCCTGGGCGACAGATACGCAGTATTTT. Encoded protein: CASSSAWATDTQYF.

This clone was detected only once. The chain couples TRBV9 to TRBJ2-1; the D gene is possibly TRBD2 (5 bases). In germline, CDR1 is SGDLS, CDR2 YYNGEE. CDR3 size: 14 residues. The V end was cut by 6 bases, the J end by 0 bases, with 10 bases between. The DNA of the CDR3 is TGTGCCAGCAACCCCGAGGGCTCCTACAATGAGCAGTTCTTC. This codes for CASNPEGSYNEQFF.

The chain links TRBV19 to TRBJ2-4; TRBD2 aligns across 15 bases. CDR3 length: 18 amino acids. V was clipped by 5 bases and J by 0 bases; unmatched bases: 5. Germline CDR1 reads LNHDA; CDR2 reads SQIVND (reference sequence). As DNA, the CDR3 is TGTGCCAGTAGTGGGGGACTAGCGGGAGGTATAGCCAAAAACATTCAGTACTTC. It specifies CASSGGLAGGIAKNIQYF.

The CDR3: CASSTTRENTIYF. In nucleotides, the CDR3 is TGTGCCAGCAGCACGACCCGGGAAAACACCATATATTTT. The chain couples TRBV3-1 (or the pseudogene TRBV3-2) to TRBJ1-3, with D unresolved. CDR3 length: 13 residues. V gave up 5 bases and J gave up 6 bases, with 11 bases separating them. Looked up from germline, CDR1 is LGHDT and CDR2 is YNNKEL (reference sequence).

V is TRBV7-8 and J is TRBJ2-1; perhaps TRBD2 as D (5 bases). The CDR3 is made up of 15 amino acids. V was clipped by 1 base and J by 2 bases, with 9 bases between them. Germline CDR1 SGHVS, CDR2 FQNEAQ. CDR3: CASSLERNPYNEQFF. CDR3 nucleotides: TGTGCCAGCAGCTTAGAGCGGAACCCCTACAATGAGCAGTTCTTC.

J is TRBJ2-3 and V is TRBV2, with 10 bases aligning to TRBD2. This CDR3 is built from 16 residues. Germline V gives CDR1 SNHLY, CDR2 FYNNEI. J was trimmed by 2 bases and V by 11 bases; bases with no gene match: 13. CDR3 sequence: CAGREGLAGATDTQYF. CDR3 coding DNA: TGTGCCGGCCGAGAGGGGCTAGCGGGGGCCACAGATACGCAGTATTTT.

The genes are TRBV12-3 or TRBV12-4 and TRBJ2-5; D may be TRBD1 (6 bases). CDR3 size: 13 residues. V was clipped by 7 bases and J by 3 bases, with 12 bases between them. CDR3 region: CASNVQGKETQYF. Here the CDR3 DNA reads TGTGCCAGCAACGTACAGGGTAAAGAGACCCAGTACTTC.

CDR3 loop: CASSSAGTSGSWGEQFF. The CDR3 DNA sequence: TGTGCCAGCAGCTCAGCCGGGACTAGCGGGAGCTGGGGTGAGCAGTTCTTC. This chain joins TRBV7-8 and TRBJ2-1; 14 bases agree with TRBD2. The trim removed 4 bases at V and 9 bases at J, leaving 11 bases unmatched. The CDR3 is made up of 17 amino acids. Germline-derived CDR1 and CDR2 are SGHVS and FQNEAQ. Looking up the rest from reference TRBV7-8 and TRBJ2-1 gives the full variable domain: GAGVSQSPRYKVAKRGQDVALRCDPISGHVSLFWYQQALGQGPEFLTYFQNEAQLDKSGLPSDRFFAERPEGSVSTLKIQRTQQEDSAVYLCASSSAGTSGSWGEQFFGPGTRLTVL.

V is TRBV7-6 and J is TRBJ2-3; TRBD1 agrees at 7 bases. CDR1 is SGHVS, CDR2 FNYEAQ, per germline. The CDR3 loop spans 17 amino acids. With 5 bases clipped from V and 1 base from J, the junction kept 12 bases outside the gene matches. The CDR3 DNA sequence: TGTGCCAGCAGCGCCTCGACAGGGACGCGGGGCACAGATACGCAGTATTTT. The encoded protein is CASSASTGTRGTDTQYF.

This sequence joins TRBV18 and TRBJ2-3; D uncertain. Germline V gives CDR1 KGHSH, CDR2 LQKENI. There are 13 residues in the CDR3. The V and J ends lost 6 bases and 2 bases respectively, with 9 bases between them. This CDR3 is CASSHELTDTQYF. CDR3 DNA: TGTGCCAGCTCTCATGAGCTCACAGATACGCAGTATTTT.

This clone was detected once. This rearrangement joins TRBV9 to TRBJ1-1; 7 bases fit TRBD1. The trim removed 4 bases at V and 1 base at J, leaving 7 bases unmatched. The germline gives CDR1 SGDLS, CDR2 YYNGEE. The CDR3 has 15 residues. For the CDR3, the DNA is TGTGCCAGCAGCTCATCGGACAGGAGGAACACTGAAGCTTTCTTT. Translating gives CASSSSDRRNTEAFF. Using reference TRBV9 and TRBJ1-1 for the parts outside the CDR3, the full variable domain is DSGVTQTPKHLITATGQRVTLRCSPRSGDLSVYWYQQSLDQGLQFLIQYYNGEERAKGNILERFSAQQFPDLHSELNLSSLELGDSALYFCASSSSDRRNTEAFFGQGTRLTVV.

The V and J genes are TRBV24-1 and TRBJ2-1; maybe TRBD2 (6 bases). Germline V gene data show CDR1 as KGHDR and CDR2 as SFDVKD. The CDR3 length is 13 residues. Between the trimmed V and J ends, which lost 5 bases and 3 bases, there was a span of 7 bases. The CDR3 reads CATSGEDYNEQFF. Here the CDR3 DNA reads TGTGCCACCAGTGGGGAGGACTACAATGAGCAGTTCTTC.